The T cell receptor beta chain described here comes from a study of blood T cell repertoires in COVID-19. Turning to the study itself: The United States, Italy and Spain provided the acute and convalescent COVID-19 samples. Sample material is recorded as cDNA or gDNA derived from T cells, B-cell-depleted T cells, or PBMCs.

V was trimmed by 0 bases and J by 3 bases, leaving 11 bases between them. Germline V gene lookup returns CDR1 MNHEY and CDR2 SVGAGI. This CDR3 comprises 15 residues. Original methodology: By means of reference gene primer amplification, nucleated cell counts were estimated. TCRdb's copy holds only in-frame clones and misses some; the assay was immunoSEQ multiplex PCR. The V and J calls and clone size come from that table; D and trimming were worked out from the DNA. In the table there are about 90,000 clones, about 91% of which are singletons. The clonotype was recovered from a human donor with active COVID-19. The donor label of this sample is uncertain. The J gene is TRBJ1-1, the V gene TRBV6-5; D gene uncertain. Sequencing was done on a sample of peripheral blood. The CDR3 region is CASSYSTGGDTEAFF. CDR3 DNA: TGTGCCAGCAGTTACTCGACCGGCGGGGACACTGAAGCTTTCTTT.